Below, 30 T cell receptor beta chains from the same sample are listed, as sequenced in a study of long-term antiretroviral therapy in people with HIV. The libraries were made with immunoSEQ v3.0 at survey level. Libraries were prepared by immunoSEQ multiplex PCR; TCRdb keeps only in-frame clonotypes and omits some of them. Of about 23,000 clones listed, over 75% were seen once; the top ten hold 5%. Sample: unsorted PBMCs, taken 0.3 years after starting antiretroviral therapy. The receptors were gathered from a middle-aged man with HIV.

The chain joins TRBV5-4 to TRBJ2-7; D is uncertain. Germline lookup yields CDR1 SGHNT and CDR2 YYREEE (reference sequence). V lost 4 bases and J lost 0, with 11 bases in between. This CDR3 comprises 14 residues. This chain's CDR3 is CASSTEVSSYEQYF. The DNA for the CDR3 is TGTGCCAGCAGCACCGAGGTTAGCTCCTACGAGCAGTACTTC.

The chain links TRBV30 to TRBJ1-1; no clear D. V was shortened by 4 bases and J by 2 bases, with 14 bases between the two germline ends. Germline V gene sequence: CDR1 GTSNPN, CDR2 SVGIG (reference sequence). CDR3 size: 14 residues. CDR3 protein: CAWTHPRGNTEAFF. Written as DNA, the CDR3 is TGTGCCTGGACCCATCCCCGGGGAAACACTGAAGCTTTCTTT.

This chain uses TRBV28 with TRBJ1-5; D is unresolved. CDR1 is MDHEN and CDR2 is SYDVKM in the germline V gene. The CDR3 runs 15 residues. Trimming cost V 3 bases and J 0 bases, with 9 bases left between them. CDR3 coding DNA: TGTGCCAGCAGTTTTCGGGGTCGTAGCAATCAGCCCCAGCATTTT. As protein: CASSFRGRSNQPQHF. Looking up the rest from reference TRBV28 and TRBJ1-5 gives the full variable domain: DVKVTQSSRYLVKRTGEKVFLECVQDMDHENMFWYRQDPGLGLRLIYFSYDVKMKEKGDIPEGYSVSREKKERFSLILESASTNQTSMYLCASSFRGRSNQPQHFGDGTRLSIL.

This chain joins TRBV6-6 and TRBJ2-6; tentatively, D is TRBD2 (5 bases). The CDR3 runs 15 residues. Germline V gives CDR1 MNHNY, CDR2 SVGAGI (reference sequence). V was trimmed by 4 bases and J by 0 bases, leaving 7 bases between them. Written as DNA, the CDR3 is TGTGCCAGCAGTTCCCGGGACTCTGGGGCCAACGTCCTGACTTTC. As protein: CASSSRDSGANVLTF.

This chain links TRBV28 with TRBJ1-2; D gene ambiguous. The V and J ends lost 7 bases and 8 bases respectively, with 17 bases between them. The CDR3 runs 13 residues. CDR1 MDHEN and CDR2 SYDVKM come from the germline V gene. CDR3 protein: CASTPVGIRGYTF. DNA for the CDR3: TGTGCCAGCACCCCGGTTGGGATCCGGGGCTACACCTTC.

The CDR3 nucleotides are TGCGCCAGCAGCCTAGACGGGACAGGGGGGACTGAAGCTTTCTTT. It translates to CASSLDGTGGTEAFF. The chain couples TRBV4-3 to TRBJ1-1; 11 bases agree with TRBD1. V lost 4 bases to trimming and J lost 5 bases; unmatched junction nucleotides: 6. CDR1 is LGHNA, CDR2 YSLEER, per germline. There are 15 residues in the CDR3.

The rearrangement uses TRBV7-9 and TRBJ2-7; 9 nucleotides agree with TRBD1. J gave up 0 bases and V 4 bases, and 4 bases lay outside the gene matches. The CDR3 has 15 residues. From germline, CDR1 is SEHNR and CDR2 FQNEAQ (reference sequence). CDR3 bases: TGTGCCAGCAGCTCGACAGGGGGGAGCTCCTACGAGCAGTACTTC. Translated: CASSSTGGSSYEQYF.

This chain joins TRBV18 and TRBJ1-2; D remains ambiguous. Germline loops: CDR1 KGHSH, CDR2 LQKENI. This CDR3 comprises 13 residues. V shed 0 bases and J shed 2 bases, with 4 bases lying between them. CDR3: CASSPPANYGYTF. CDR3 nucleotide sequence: TGTGCCAGCTCACCACCGGCAAACTATGGCTACACCTTC.

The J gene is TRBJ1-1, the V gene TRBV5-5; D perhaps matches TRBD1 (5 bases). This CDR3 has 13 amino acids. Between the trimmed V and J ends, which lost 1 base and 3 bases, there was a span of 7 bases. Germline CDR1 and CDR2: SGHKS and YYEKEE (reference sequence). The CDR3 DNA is TGTGCCAGCAGCTTGCCGGGGGACACTGAAGCTTTCTTT. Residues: CASSLPGDTEAFF.

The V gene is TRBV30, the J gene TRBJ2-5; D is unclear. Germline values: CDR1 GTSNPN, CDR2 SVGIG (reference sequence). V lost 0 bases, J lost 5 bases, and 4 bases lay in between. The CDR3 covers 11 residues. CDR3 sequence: CAWSVAETQYF. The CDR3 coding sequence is TGTGCCTGGAGTGTCGCGGAGACCCAGTACTTC.

The CDR3 protein is CSVARETQYF. CDR3 DNA sequence: TGCAGCGTTGCTCGGGAGACCCAGTACTTC. The chain is built from TRBV29-1 and TRBJ2-5; D ambiguous. The germline CDR1 and CDR2 sequences are SQVTM and ANQGSEA. This CDR3 is built from 10 residues. V lost 4 bases and J lost 5, with 5 bases in between.

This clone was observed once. The DNA of the CDR3 is TGTGCCAGCAGTTTTGCACAAAGAGATACGCAGTATTTT. The encoded protein is CASSFAQRDTQYF. This chain links TRBV28 with TRBJ2-3, with D unresolved. Germline-derived CDR1 and CDR2 are MDHEN and SYDVKM. CDR3 length equals 13 residues. The V and J ends lost 3 bases and 5 bases respectively, with 9 bases between them.

The CDR3 spells CASSLGGDEQYF. The CDR3 DNA follows: TGTGCCAGCAGTTTGGGGGGGGACGAGCAGTACTTC. The V and J genes are TRBV28 and TRBJ2-7; 7 bases align to TRBD2. J was trimmed by 5 bases and V by 3 bases; bases with no gene match: 1. This CDR3 is built from 12 residues. Germline CDR1 MDHEN, CDR2 SYDVKM.

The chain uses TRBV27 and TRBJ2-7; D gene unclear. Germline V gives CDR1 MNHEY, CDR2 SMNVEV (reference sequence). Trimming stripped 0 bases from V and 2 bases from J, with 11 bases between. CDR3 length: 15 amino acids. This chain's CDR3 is CASSLSKGTAYEQYF. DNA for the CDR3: TGTGCCAGCAGTTTATCGAAGGGTACGGCCTACGAGCAGTACTTC.

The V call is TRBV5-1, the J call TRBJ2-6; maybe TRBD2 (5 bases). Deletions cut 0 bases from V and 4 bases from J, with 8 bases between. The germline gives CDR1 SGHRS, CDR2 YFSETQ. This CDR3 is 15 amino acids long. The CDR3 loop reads CASSLAGWGANVLTF. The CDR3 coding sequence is TGCGCCAGCAGCTTGGCGGGGTGGGGGGCCAACGTCCTGACTTTC. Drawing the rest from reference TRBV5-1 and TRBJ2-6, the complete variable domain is KAGVTQTPRYLIKTRGQQVTLSCSPISGHRSVSWYQQTPGQGLQFLFEYFSETQRNKGNFPGRFSGRQFSNSRSEMNVSTLELGDSALYLCASSLAGWGANVLTFGAGSRLTVL.

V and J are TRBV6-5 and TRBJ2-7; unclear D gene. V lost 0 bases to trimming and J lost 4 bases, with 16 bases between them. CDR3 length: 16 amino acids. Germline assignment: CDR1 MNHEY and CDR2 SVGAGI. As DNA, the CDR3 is TGTGCCAGCAGTTACTCGGGCTCAGGCAGCTCGTACGAGCAGTACTTC. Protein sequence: CASSYSGSGSSYEQYF.

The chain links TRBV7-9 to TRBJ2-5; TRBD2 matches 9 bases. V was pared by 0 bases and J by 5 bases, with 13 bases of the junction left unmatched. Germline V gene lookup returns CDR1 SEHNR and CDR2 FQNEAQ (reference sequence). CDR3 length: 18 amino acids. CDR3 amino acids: CASSLARSGRPAMETQYF. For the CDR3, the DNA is TGTGCCAGCAGCTTAGCTCGTAGCGGGAGACCTGCGATGGAGACCCAGTACTTC.

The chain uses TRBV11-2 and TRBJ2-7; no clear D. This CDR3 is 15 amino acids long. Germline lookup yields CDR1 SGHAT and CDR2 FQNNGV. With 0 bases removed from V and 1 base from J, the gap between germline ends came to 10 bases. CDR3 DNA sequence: TGTGCCAGCAGCTTAGACTTTGGGGAATCCTACGAGCAGTACTTC. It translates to CASSLDFGESYEQYF.

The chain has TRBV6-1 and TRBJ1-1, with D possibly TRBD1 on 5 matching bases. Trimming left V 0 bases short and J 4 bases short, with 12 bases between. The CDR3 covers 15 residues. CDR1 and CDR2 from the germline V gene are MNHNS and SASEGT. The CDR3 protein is CASSEAQDSPTEAFF. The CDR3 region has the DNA TGTGCCAGCAGTGAAGCACAGGACTCCCCCACTGAAGCTTTCTTT.

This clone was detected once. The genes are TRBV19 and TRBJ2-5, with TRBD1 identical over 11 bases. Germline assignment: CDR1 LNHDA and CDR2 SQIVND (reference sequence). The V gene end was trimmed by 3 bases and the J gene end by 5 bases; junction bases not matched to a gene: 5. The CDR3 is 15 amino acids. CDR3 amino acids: CASSIGQGARETQYF. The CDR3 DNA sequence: TGTGCCAGTAGTATCGGACAGGGGGCTAGGGAGACCCAGTACTTC.

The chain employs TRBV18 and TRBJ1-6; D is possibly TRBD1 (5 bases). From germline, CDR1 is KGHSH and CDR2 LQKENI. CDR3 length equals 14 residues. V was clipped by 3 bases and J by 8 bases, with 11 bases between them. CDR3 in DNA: TGTGCCAGCTCACCCCCACAGGAGGATTCACCCCTCCACTTT. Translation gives CASSPPQEDSPLHF.

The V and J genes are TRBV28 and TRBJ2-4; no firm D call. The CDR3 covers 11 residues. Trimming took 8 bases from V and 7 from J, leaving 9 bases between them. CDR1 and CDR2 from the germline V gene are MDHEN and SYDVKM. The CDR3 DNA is TGTGCCAGCCAAAGTGGTAACATTCAGTACTTC. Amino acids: CASQSGNIQYF.

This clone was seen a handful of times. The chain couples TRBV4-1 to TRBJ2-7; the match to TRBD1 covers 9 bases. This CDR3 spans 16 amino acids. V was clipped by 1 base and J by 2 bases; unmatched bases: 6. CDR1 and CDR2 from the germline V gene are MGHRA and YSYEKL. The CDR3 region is CASSQGRGTGPYEQYF. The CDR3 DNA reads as TGCGCCAGCAGCCAAGGCAGAGGGACAGGGCCCTACGAGCAGTACTTC.

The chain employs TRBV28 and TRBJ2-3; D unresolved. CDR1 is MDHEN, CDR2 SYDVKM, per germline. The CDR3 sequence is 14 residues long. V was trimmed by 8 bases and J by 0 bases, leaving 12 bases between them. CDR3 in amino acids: CASSITASTDTQYF. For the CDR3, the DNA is TGTGCCAGCTCTATTACGGCTAGCACAGATACGCAGTATTTT.

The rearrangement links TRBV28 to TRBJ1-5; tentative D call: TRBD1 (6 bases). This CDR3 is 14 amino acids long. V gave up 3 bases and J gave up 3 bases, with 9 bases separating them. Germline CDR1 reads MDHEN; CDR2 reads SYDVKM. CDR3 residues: CASSLRQDNQPQHF. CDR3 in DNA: TGTGCCAGCAGTTTGAGACAGGACAATCAGCCCCAGCATTTT.

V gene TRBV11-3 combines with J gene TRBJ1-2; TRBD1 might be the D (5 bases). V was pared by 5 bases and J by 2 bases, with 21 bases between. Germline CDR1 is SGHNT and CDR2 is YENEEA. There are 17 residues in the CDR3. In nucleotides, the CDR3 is TGTGCCAGCAGCAGAATCGGGTTGAGAGGGGAAAACTATGGCTACACCTTC. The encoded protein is CASSRIGLRGENYGYTF.

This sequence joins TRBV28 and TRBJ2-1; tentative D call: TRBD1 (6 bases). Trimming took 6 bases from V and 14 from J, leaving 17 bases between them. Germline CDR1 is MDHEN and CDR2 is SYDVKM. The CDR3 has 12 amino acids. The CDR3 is CASRLKQGQEFF. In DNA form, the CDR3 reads TGTGCCAGCAGGCTAAAACAGGGTCAAGAGTTCTTC. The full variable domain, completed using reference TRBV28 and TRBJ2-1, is DVKVTQSSRYLVKRTGEKVFLECVQDMDHENMFWYRQDPGLGLRLIYFSYDVKMKEKGDIPEGYSVSREKKERFSLILESASTNQTSMYLCASRLKQGQEFFGPGTRLTVL.

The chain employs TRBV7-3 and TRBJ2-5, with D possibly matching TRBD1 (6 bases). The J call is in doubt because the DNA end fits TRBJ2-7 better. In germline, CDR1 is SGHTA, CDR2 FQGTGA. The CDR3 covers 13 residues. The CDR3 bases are TGTGCCAGCAGCTTTACGACAGGCCACGAGCAGTACTTC. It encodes CASSFTTGHEQYF.

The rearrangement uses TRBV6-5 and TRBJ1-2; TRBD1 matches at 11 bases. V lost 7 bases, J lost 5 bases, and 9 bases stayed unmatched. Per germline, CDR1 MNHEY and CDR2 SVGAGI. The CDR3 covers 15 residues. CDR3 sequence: CASIKSGTGGYGYTF. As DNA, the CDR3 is TGTGCCAGCATCAAATCAGGGACAGGGGGATATGGCTACACCTTC.

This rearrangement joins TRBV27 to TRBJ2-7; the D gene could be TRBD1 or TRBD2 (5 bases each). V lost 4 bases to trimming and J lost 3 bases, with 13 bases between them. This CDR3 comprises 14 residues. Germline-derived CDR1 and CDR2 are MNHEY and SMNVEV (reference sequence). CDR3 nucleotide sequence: TGTGCCAGCAGTTCCCGGGGCCTGTTCTACGAGCAGTACTTC. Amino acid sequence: CASSSRGLFYEQYF.